This T cell receptor beta chain was identified in a study of T cell responses to AZD1222 COVID-19 vaccine. About this clone: Antigen specificity is unknown.

CDR3 length: 16 residues. The germline gives CDR1 SNHLY, CDR2 FYNNEI. Germline trimming cut 5 bases from V and 4 bases from J; bases unmatched to any gene: 4. Study-wide points: Only 5 to 7 AZD1222 recipients tested seropositive at baseline. In the spike-specific TCR repertoire, nearly half reportedly target unmutated variant regions. Possibly, clonal diversity was underestimated; donors were largely white British and included more females.

Only in-frame clones appear in the TCRdb table, and some are missing; sequencing was by immunoSEQ multiplex PCR. The top ten clones hold around 2.9% of a sample with some 150,000 clones, more than 80% of them seen once. V is TRBV2 and J is TRBJ2-3; 15 bases align to TRBD2. The receptor was isolated from an adult who received the AZD1222 COVID-19 vaccine. The specimen was peripheral blood, collected 28 days after the second AZD1222 dose. The CDR3: CASSRTSGRDPDTQYF. Written as DNA, the CDR3 is TGTGCCAGCAGTCGGACTAGCGGGAGGGACCCAGATACGCAGTATTTT.